The sequence of this T cell receptor (beta chain) was determined in a study of shared clonotypes between healthy human individuals. The naive CD8 population came from CD45RO-negative cells selected for CCR7, without terminally differentiated effector memory CD45RA+ cells. The germline gives CDR1 MGHRA, CDR2 YSYEKL. This CDR3 comprises 12 residues. The ends were cut back, 2 bases at V and 5 bases at J, with 4 bases in the middle. A remark on this clone: Its specificity is unknown.

General observations from the study: Sorted-subset samples were not fully sequenced, rarefaction indicated. Naive subsets typically showed greater estimated richness than memory subsets.

An even split of each subset's genomic DNA across several immunoSEQ plates was performed. Per the original data handling: Without quality scores, immunoSEQ junctional reads could not be filtered like full-length reads. The method was immunoSEQ multiplex PCR; TCRdb's version includes in-frame clones alone and lacks a portion of them. V and J calls and clone size are given by that table; D and trimming were obtained from the DNA. Among approximately 2,000,000 clones listed, 80% to 95% were seen once. Sequenced input: naive CD8+ T cells from PBMCs. This receptor was obtained from a man between 18 and 35 years old in good health. Some clones in this sample may be carry-over from other donors' samples. The J gene is TRBJ2-1, the V gene TRBV4-1; D unresolved. CDR3 protein: CASSQLNNEQFF. The CDR3 DNA sequence: TGCGCCAGCAGCCAACTGAACAATGAGCAGTTCTTC.